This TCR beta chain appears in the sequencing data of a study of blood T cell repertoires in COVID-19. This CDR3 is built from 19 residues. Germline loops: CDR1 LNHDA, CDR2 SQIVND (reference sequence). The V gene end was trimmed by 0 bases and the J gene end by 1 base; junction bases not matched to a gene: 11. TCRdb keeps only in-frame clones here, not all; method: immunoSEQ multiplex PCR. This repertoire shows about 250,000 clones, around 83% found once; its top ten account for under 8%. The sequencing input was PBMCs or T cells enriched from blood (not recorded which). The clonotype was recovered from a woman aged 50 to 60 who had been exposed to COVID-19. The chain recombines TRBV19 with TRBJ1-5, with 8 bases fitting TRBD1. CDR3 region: CASSIDFGTGPRSNQPQHF. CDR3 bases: TGTGCCAGTAGTATAGATTTTGGGACAGGCCCTAGGAGCAATCAGCCCCAGCATTTT.